This T cell receptor (beta chain) appears in the sequencing data of a study of PD-1 blockade in classical Hodgkin lymphoma (dated by TCRdb to between 2020 and 2021). For the wider study: Nivolumab dosing was 3 mg/kg intravenously every 2 weeks, continuing until either disease progression or unacceptable toxicity. The study used CyTOF and TCR beta sequencing to define a peripheral blood immune signature of response to PD-1 blockade in classical Hodgkin lymphoma. Study-wide conclusions, independent of this receptor: A significant rise by C4D1 was seen in CD4+ but not CD8+ TCR diversity (p=0.0027 vs p=0.16), with the rise being most apparent in complete responders (p=0.02). Newly diagnosed patients were reported to have lower baseline TCR diversity than healthy donors, and relapsed/refractory patients were reported to have lower baseline TCR diversity still. The study covered only a single clinical trial cohort, and the causes of the repertoire differences, possibly disease activity or prior therapy, were still not defined. Lower diversity was seen in patients whose nivolumab began less than 1 year after ASCT, and these patients were left out of later analyses so that immune reconstitution would not confound the results. Among trial patients, those achieving complete response had baseline diversity similar to that of newly diagnosed patients, while diversity was significantly lower in partial responders and progressors.

This specimen's time point label, per the study, means: cycle 4 day 1 (C4D1), after around six weeks of nivolumab. Relapse after autologous stem cell transplantation had occurred in all trial patients, and cohorts A, B and C were distinguished by prior brentuximab vedotin exposure. The trial cohort comprised about 60 patients with relapsed/refractory classical Hodgkin lymphoma whose best overall responses were complete response, partial response or progressive disease. Single-agent nivolumab was administered to trial patients in the multi-cohort phase II CheckMate 205 trial. An independent review committee assessed best overall response by applying the 2007 International Working Group response criteria. PBMCs from the trial were collected at three points: immediately before nivolumab initiation (C1D1), and during therapy at cycle 2 day 1 and cycle 4 day 1. Peripheral blood was collected in 8 mL Vacutainer Cell Preparation Tubes, from which PBMCs were isolated by centrifugation and then cryopreserved.

Details on this clone: This receptor's antigen is unknown. No clone much larger than this one lies a single base away; base qualities are absent.

V sheds 5 bases and J sheds 0 bases, leaving 13 bases between their ends. The germline V gene yields SGHNT for CDR1 and YENEEA for CDR2. Including cysteine and phenylalanine, the CDR3 has 15 amino acids. Only the CDR3 part of the read is kept: 45 bases, read in frame from the first base. The Qiagen DNeasy kit was used to extract genomic DNA from unsorted PBMCs and from the negatively selected CD4+ and CD8+ fractions. TCR beta CDR3 regions were subjected to amplification by immunoSEQ multiplex PCR with primers that anneal to V and J segments. A synthetic immune receptor repertoire was used to minimize amplification bias, and any residual bias was removed computationally once sequencing was done. The original methods were these. Repertoire diversity was quantified as the Shannon entropy index using custom Python scripts. The unsorted, CD4+ and CD8+ repertoires were each analyzed separately, with the exception of combined analyses, where CD4+ and CD8+ sequences were merged in silico. Clonal expansion was defined as at least a 2-fold frequency increase after treatment relative to C1D1, with a pseudocount of 0.5 for undetected baseline clones. Singleton clones were defined as clones with 0 or 1 copy at C1D1, and non-singleton clones were defined as clones with 2 or more copies. By matching protein sequences in sorted samples from the same patient, clones expanded in unsorted samples were annotated as CD4+, CD8+ or unknown. Wilcoxon tests on paired samples were used to test diversity changes from C1D1 to C4D1. Drawn from immuneACCESS, this table holds only the in-frame rearrangements with V and J called that TCRdb kept. Clones are partly lost; checked studies trace under half to an unresolved V gene and leave the rest unexplained. V, J and clone size are taken as reported in that table, and D and trimming were inferred from the DNA itself. In all, the sample holds about 49,000 clones, and roughly 90% of those were seen once. The ten largest clones capture about 14% of the sample.

The input for sequencing was peripheral blood mononuclear cells (PBMCs), taken before the fourth cycle of nivolumab. The TCR comes from a human donor with classical Hodgkin lymphoma. The chain is assembled from TRBV11-3 and TRBJ1-2, with TRBD1 tentatively as D gene (6 bases match). The base sequence is TGTGCCAGCAGCCCGCTTGGGGGGCCTAACTATGGCTACACCTTC. The resulting protein is CASSPLGGPNYGYTF.